Here is one TCR beta chain with its context. Its antigen has not been determined. The sample holds no much larger clone one base away, and base qualities are not on file. Using the deep immunoSEQ assay, multiplex PCR amplified TCR CDR3 regions from genomic DNA. Extracted genomic DNA from each cell subset was distributed evenly across all wells of several immunoSEQ 96-well plates, and each plate was treated as a replicate. Each replicate PCR for unsorted PBMC received roughly 300 ng genomic DNA, equal to 30,000 or so T cell genomes. Genomic DNA from unsorted PBMC was sequenced over ten immunoSEQ deep assay plates. Purified libraries were measured with a Qubit 3.0 fluorometer, size-checked on a Bioanalyzer 2100, and measured again with the KAPA Library Quantification kit. Every immunoSEQ 96-well plate was sequenced on a separate single-read 150-cycle Illumina NextSeq 550 flow cell. In the authors' own workflow: Because only junctional sequences without quality scores were contained in the immunoSEQ output, filtering matching that applied to full-length reads could not be performed. To assign V/J genes and CDR3, sequences were annotated against IMGT germline references using PyIR, a Python wrapper for IgBLAST v1.9. Reads were removed for weak V/J assignments (E-value above 1e-6), missing CDR3, stop codons, out-of-frame junctions, or ambiguous translated residues. V3J clonotypes were defined as sequences sharing an identical inferred V gene, J gene, and CDR3 amino acid sequence. Percentage overlap between repertoires was computed as shared unique clonotypes divided by the size of the smaller repertoire. Repertoire richness was assessed with RTK rarefaction, the Chao1 estimator, and Recon v2.1 estimates of unobserved clonotypes. This immuneACCESS table, as held by TCRdb, lists in-frame sequences with V and J called but not all clones. Of the missing ones, under half trace to an unresolved V gene in checked studies; the others have no known cause. V and J calls and clone size are copied from that table; D and trimming were computed from the DNA. The sample table shows about 460,000 clones, and roughly four fifths are seen once. The ten largest account for around 11% of the sample.

This sample is part of a study of shared clonotypes between healthy human individuals (dated by TCRdb to 2020 to 2022). Study-wide context: Three men and two women, aged 18 to 49 years, made up the cohort. Blood TCR repertoires of about five healthy adults were deeply sequenced to estimate repertoire size and the extent of clonotype sharing between individuals. Different laboratories and diverse techniques were used to prepare libraries and sequence TCR repertoires, to increase sequencing depth and limit assay-specific biases. Leukapheresis yielded between about 0.94 and 8.9 billion PBMCs per donor. Study-wide findings and limitations: Sampling was restricted to blood, and TCR repertoires in tissues likely differ from the TCR repertoires found in blood. Pairwise subsampling led to the expectation that sequencing depth would affect the degree of clonotype sharing among donors. Because the study included a small number of donors, the genetic and exposure-history diversity represented was limited.

Donors were healthy HIV-negative adults with no recently reported acute infections or vaccinations. Every donor was a Caucasian adult living in Nashville, Tennessee, USA. In the unsorted samples, approximately 85 million PBMCs were counted, and genomic DNA was extracted using the QIAamp DNA Blood Mini kit. Blood was obtained by leukapheresis, after which PBMCs were separated by Ficoll-Histopaque density gradient centrifugation and cryopreserved in liquid nitrogen vapor phase. CDR1 and CDR2 were assigned from the germline V gene as KGHSH and LQKENI. Counted from cysteine to phenylalanine, this CDR3 has 14 amino acids. Only the CDR3 part of the read is kept: 42 bases, read in frame from the first base. For this chain, trimming is 5 bases at the V end and 5 bases at the J end, and the number of junction bases without a gene match is 2.

The source material was PBMCs. Recombination joined TRBV18 with TRBJ2-7; 14 bases in between match TRBD2. The TCR originated in a middle-aged woman in good health. Some clones in this sample may be carry-over from other donors' samples. CDR3 region: CASSSGLAGDEQYF. The sequence in DNA is TGTGCCAGCTCATCGGGACTAGCGGGAGACGAGCAGTACTTC.